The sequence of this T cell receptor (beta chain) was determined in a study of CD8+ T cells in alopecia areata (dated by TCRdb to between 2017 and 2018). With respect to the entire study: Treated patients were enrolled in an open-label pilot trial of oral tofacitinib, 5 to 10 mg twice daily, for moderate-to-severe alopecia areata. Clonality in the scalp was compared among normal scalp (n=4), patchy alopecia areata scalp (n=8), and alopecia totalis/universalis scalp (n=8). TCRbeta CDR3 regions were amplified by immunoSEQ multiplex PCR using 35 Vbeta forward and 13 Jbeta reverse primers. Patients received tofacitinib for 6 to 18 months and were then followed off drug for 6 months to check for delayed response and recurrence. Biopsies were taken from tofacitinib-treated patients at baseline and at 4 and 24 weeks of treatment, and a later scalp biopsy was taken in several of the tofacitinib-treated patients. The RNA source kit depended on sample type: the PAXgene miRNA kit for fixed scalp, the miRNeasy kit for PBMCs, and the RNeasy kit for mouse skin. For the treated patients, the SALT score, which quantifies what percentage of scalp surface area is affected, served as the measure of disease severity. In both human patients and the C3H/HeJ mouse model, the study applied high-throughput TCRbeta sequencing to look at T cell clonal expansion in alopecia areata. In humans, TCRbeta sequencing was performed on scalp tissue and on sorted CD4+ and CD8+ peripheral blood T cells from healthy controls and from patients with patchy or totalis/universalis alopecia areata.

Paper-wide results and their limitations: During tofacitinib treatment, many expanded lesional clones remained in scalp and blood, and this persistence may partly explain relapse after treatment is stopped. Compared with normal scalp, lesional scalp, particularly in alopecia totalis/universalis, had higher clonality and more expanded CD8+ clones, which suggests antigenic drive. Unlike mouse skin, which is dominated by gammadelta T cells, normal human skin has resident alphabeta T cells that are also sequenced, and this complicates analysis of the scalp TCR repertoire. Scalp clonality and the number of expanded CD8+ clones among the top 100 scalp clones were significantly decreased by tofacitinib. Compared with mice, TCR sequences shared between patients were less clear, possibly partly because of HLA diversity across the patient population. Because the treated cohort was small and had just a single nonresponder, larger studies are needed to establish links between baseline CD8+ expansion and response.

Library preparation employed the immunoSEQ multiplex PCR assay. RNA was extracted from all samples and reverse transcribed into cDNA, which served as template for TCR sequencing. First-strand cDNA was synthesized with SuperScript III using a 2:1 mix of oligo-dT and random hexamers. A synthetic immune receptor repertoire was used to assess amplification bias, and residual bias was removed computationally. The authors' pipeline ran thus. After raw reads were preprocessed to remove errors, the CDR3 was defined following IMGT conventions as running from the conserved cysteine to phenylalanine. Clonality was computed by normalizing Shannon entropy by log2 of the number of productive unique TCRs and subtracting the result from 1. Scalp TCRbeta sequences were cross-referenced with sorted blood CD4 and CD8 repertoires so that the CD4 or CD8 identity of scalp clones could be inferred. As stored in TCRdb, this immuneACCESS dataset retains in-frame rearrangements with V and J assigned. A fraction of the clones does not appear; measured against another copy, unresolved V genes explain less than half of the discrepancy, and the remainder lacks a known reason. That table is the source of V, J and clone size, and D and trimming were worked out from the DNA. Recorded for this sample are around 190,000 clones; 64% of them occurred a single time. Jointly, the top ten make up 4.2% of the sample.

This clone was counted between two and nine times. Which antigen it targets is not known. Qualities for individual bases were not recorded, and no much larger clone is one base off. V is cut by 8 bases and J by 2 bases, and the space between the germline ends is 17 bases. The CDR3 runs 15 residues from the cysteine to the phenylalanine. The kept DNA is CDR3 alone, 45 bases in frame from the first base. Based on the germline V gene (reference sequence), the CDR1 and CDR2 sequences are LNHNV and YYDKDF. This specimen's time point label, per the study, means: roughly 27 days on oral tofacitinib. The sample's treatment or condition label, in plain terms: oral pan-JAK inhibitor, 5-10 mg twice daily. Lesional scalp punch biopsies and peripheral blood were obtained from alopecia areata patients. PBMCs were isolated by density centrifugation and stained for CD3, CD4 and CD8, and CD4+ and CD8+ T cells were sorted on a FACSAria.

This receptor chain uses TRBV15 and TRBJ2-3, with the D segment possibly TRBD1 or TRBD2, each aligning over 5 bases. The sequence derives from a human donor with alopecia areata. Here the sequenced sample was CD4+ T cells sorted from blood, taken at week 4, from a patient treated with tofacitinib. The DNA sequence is TGTGCCACCCTTCCCGACCGGGGCCACACAGATACGCAGTATTTT. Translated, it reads CATLPDRGHTDTQYF.